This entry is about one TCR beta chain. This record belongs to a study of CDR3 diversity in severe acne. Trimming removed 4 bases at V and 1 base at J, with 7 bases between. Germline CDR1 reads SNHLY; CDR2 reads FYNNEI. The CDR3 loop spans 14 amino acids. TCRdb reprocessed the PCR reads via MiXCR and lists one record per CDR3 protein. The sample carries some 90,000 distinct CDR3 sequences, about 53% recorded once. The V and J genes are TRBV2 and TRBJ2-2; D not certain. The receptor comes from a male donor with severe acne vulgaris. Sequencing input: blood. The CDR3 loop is CASSAPENTGELFF. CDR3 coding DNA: TGTGCCAGCAGTGCCCCCGAGAACACCGGGGAGCTGTTTTTT.